This passage covers 5 T cell receptor beta chains from one sample sequenced in a study of blood T cell repertoires in COVID-19. Here immunoSEQ multiplex PCR was the method, and the copy in TCRdb shows in-frame clones only, minus some. The sample includes around 170,000 clones, roughly 80% of them seen just once. The material sequenced was peripheral blood. The receptors stem from a human donor in a cohort sampled during active COVID-19.

This sequence joins TRBV6-2 or TRBV6-3 and TRBJ2-1; TRBD2 matches 10 bases. Trimming took 3 bases from V and 0 from J; bases not matched to a gene: 8. CDR3 length: 18 amino acids. Germline CDR1 and CDR2: MNHEY and SVGEGT. Here the CDR3 DNA reads TGTGCCAGCAGTTATTATAGCGGGGGGTCCCCCTCCTACAATGAGCAGTTCTTC. Protein sequence: CASSYYSGGSPSYNEQFF.

The chain employs TRBV11-2 and TRBJ2-1; 8 bases line up with TRBD2. Germline V gene sequence: CDR1 SGHAT, CDR2 FQNNGV. The V segment lost 7 bases and the J segment 7 bases; nucleotides outside the gene matches: 6. CDR3 length: 13 residues. In DNA, the CDR3 is TGTGCCAGCAAACCGGGGGGGTGGAATGAGCAGTTCTTC. Translating gives CASKPGGWNEQFF.

The chain is built from TRBV7-6 and TRBJ2-2, with 7 bases aligning to TRBD2. J lost 0 bases, V lost 0 bases, and 4 bases had no gene match. Germline CDR1 SGHVS, CDR2 FNYEAQ. CDR3 length equals 17 residues. The CDR3 spells CASSLAPLAANTGELFF. In DNA form, the CDR3 reads TGTGCCAGCAGCTTAGCCCCCCTAGCGGCGAACACCGGGGAGCTGTTTTTT.

The CDR3 coding sequence is TGTGCCAGCAGTGAAGCAGGGGCGGGGAACTATGGCTACACCTTC. This encodes CASSEAGAGNYGYTF. The chain uses TRBV6-1 and TRBJ1-2; TRBD1 is a possible D gene (5 bases). Germline CDR1 and CDR2: MNHNS and SASEGT. The CDR3 contains 15 residues. The ends were cut back, 0 bases at V and 2 bases at J, with 10 bases in the middle.

The chain has TRBV7-8 and TRBJ2-2, with D tentatively TRBD2 (5 bases). Germline CDR1 reads SGHVS; CDR2 reads FQNEAQ. CDR3 length equals 15 residues. The ends were cut back, 1 base at V and 4 bases at J, with 10 bases in the middle. CDR3 sequence (DNA): TGTGCCAGCAGCTTAGAGAGGGTGGGCACCGGGGAGCTGTTTTTT. Amino acids: CASSLERVGTGELFF.